The 21 T cell receptor beta chains reported below all come from one sample, sequenced in a study of early T cells in non-severe SARS-CoV-2 infection. MiXCR, run by TCRdb on the 5' RACE reads, gives a single entry per CDR3 protein. Among some 61,000 distinct CDR3 sequences listed, around 9.3% were seen once. The sample comprised whole blood. Receptor source: an adult who was a healthcare worker with PCR-confirmed SARS-CoV-2 infection or an uninfected control (not recorded which).

In this sample, this clonotype turned up many times. The chain employs TRBV20-1 and TRBJ2-2; a weak D match, TRBD1 (5 bases). V was pared by 0 bases and J by 0 bases, with 8 bases between. Germline V gives CDR1 DFQATT, CDR2 SNEGSKA (reference sequence). This CDR3 contains 15 residues. The CDR3 coding sequence is TGCAGTGCTAGAGATGGACATGCGAACACCGGGGAGCTGTTTTTT. This gives the protein CSARDGHANTGELFF.

This clonotype has at least ten counts. The V gene is TRBV12-3 or TRBV12-4, the J gene TRBJ2-5; no clear D gene. The V end lost 5 bases, the J end lost 1 base, and 17 bases lay between the germline ends. CDR3 length equals 16 residues. The CDR3 DNA is TGTGCCAGCAGTAGGGCCTTAAAGGGATTCCAAGAGACCCAGTACTTC. Protein: CASSRALKGFQETQYF.

This clonotype showed up many times. CDR3 amino acids: CATSGVGQGKVDTQYF. CDR3 DNA: TGTGCCACCTCAGGCGTGGGACAGGGCAAGGTAGATACGCAGTATTTT. This chain connects TRBV24-1 to TRBJ2-3; TRBD1 aligns across 9 bases. The CDR3 length is 16 residues. V shed 9 bases and J 5 bases; nucleotides not matched to a gene: 14. The germline V gene has CDR1 KGHDR and CDR2 SFDVKD.

This clonotype was observed at least ten times. This rearrangement joins TRBV2 to TRBJ2-2, with 8 bases matching TRBD2. V gave up 6 bases and J gave up 6 bases; unmatched junction bases: 15. In germline, CDR1 is SNHLY, CDR2 FYNNEI. The CDR3 loop spans 17 amino acids. The chain's CDR3 is CASSDIRPGLVPGELFF. CDR3 coding DNA: TGTGCCAGCAGCGATATCAGACCGGGACTAGTTCCCGGGGAGCTGTTTTTT.

This clonotype was found a few times. The J gene is TRBJ2-5, the V gene TRBV6-2 or TRBV6-3; D is perhaps TRBD2 (5 bases). Trimming took 0 bases from V and 0 from J, leaving 8 bases between them. Germline-derived CDR1 and CDR2 are MNHEY and SVGEGT. CDR3 size: 15 residues. For the CDR3, the DNA is TGTGCCAGCAGTTACTCCGGGAACAACCAAGAGACCCAGTACTTC. It codes for CASSYSGNNQETQYF.

This chain uses TRBV6-6 with TRBJ1-4; D remains ambiguous. V was clipped by 6 bases and J by 4 bases, with 18 bases between them. Germline V gene sequence: CDR1 MNHNY, CDR2 SVGAGI (reference sequence). The CDR3 runs to 16 residues. CDR3 DNA: TGTGCCAGCAGAACGACGCGGGATTCGGGTAATGAAAAACTGTTTTTT. Encoded protein: CASRTTRDSGNEKLFF.

This clonotype was detected many times. The rearrangement links TRBV7-9 to TRBJ2-7; D possibly corresponds to TRBD2 (6 bases). The germline gives CDR1 SEHNR, CDR2 FQNEAQ (reference sequence). The CDR3 covers 13 residues. Trimming took 3 bases from V and 3 from J, leaving 9 bases between them. This CDR3 reads CASSFTGVYEQYF. CDR3 in DNA: TGTGCCAGCAGCTTCACGGGGGTCTACGAGCAGTACTTC.

This clonotype was seen more than once but under ten times. The CDR3 DNA follows: TGTGCCAGCAGCCCCCAGAGGGTACAGCAGTATTTT. Protein: CASSPQRVQQYF. The J gene is TRBJ2-3, the V gene TRBV7-9; D is perhaps TRBD2 (5 bases). CDR3 length: 12 amino acids. The germline gives CDR1 SEHNR, CDR2 FQNEAQ (reference sequence). V was pared by 5 bases and J by 11 bases, with 14 bases between.

This clonotype was detected a few times. The chain links TRBV2 to TRBJ2-3, with 7 nucleotides matching TRBD1. V lost 8 bases and J lost 0; bases outside the gene matches: 20. Per the germline V gene, CDR1 is SNHLY and CDR2 is FYNNEI. The CDR3 covers 19 residues. The CDR3 region has the DNA TGTGCCAGCCAAAGGGGGCTTTTTCCCAGACAGGCTAGCACAGATACGCAGTATTTT. This sequence encodes CASQRGLFPRQASTDTQYF.

The V call is TRBV6-2 or TRBV6-3, the J call TRBJ2-7; 8 nucleotides align to TRBD2. The CDR3 is 14 amino acids. The trim removed 2 bases at V and 2 bases at J, leaving 2 bases unmatched. Germline V gene data show CDR1 as MNHEY and CDR2 as SVGEGT. This CDR3 is CASSYGGGPYEQYF. The CDR3 bases are TGTGCCAGCAGTTACGGCGGGGGGCCCTACGAGCAGTACTTC.

This clonotype has ten or more counts. The J gene is TRBJ2-1, the V gene TRBV5-1; D is unclear. Germline-derived CDR1 and CDR2 are SGHRS and YFSETQ. V lost 1 base to trimming and J lost 6 bases, with 8 bases between them. The CDR3 is 13 amino acids. The CDR3 protein is CASSLRPPNEQFF. CDR3 coding DNA: TGCGCCAGCAGCTTGAGGCCCCCCAATGAGCAGTTCTTC.

The rearrangement uses TRBV30 and TRBJ2-3; D remains ambiguous. The CDR3 covers 12 residues. The V end lost 3 bases, the J end lost 0 bases, and 4 bases lay between the germline ends. Germline assignment: CDR1 GTSNPN and CDR2 SVGIG (reference sequence). CDR3 residues: CAWSLSTDTQYF. CDR3 DNA sequence: TGTGCCTGGAGCCTTAGCACAGATACGCAGTATTTT.

This chain joins TRBV7-2 and TRBJ2-3, with D possibly being TRBD1 (6 bases). Germline V lookup: CDR1 SGHTA, CDR2 FQGNSA. V lost 2 bases, J lost 6 bases, and 12 bases lay in between. This CDR3 has 14 residues. Here the CDR3 reads CASSLNRVVDTQYF. The DNA for the CDR3 is TGTGCCAGCAGCTTAAACAGGGTTGTGGATACGCAGTATTTT.

This sequence joins TRBV12-3 or TRBV12-4 and TRBJ2-2; TRBD2 is a possible D gene (5 bases). V lost 1 base and J 4 bases, leaving 13 bases between the germline ends. The CDR3 spans 16 residues. CDR3 loop: CASSLVFGKVTGELFF. DNA for the CDR3: TGTGCCAGCAGTTTAGTTTTCGGGAAAGTCACCGGGGAGCTGTTTTTT.

In its sample, this clonotype was seen a few times. V gene TRBV6-1 combines with J gene TRBJ2-7; D might be TRBD1 (5 bases). Germline V lookup: CDR1 MNHNS, CDR2 SASEGT. This CDR3 has 14 residues. Trimming removed 8 bases at V and 1 base at J, with 15 bases between. The CDR3 spells CASLSPQGSYEQYF. CDR3 bases: TGTGCCAGCCTATCACCTCAGGGATCCTACGAGCAGTACTTC.

This clonotype has just a few counts. The chain uses TRBV29-1 and TRBJ2-3; weak D call: TRBD2 (6 bases). Germline CDR1 SQVTM, CDR2 ANQGSEA. The CDR3 has 13 amino acids. Trimming stripped 1 base from V and 6 bases from J, with 11 bases between. The CDR3 nucleotides read TGCAGCGTTGAAGGGGACGGGAGTGATACGCAGTATTTT. This codes for CSVEGDGSDTQYF.

CDR3 in DNA: TGTGCCAGCCTGCAGGCTGCCAAAAACATTCAGTACTTC. Encoded protein: CASLQAAKNIQYF. The gene calls are TRBV10-3 and TRBJ2-4; D is ambiguous. The length of the CDR3 is 13 residues. The germline V gene has CDR1 ENHRY and CDR2 SYGVKD. Trimming left V 10 bases short and J 1 base short, with 11 bases between.

J is TRBJ2-2 and V is TRBV27, with a possible D match to TRBD2 (5 bases). The CDR3 is 17 residues long. Per germline, CDR1 MNHEY and CDR2 SMNVEV (reference sequence). The V end lost 5 bases, the J end lost 0 bases, and 16 bases lay between the germline ends. Here the CDR3 reads CASSRTRLTSNTGELFF. The CDR3 DNA follows: TGTGCCAGCAGTCGCACCCGACTAACATCGAACACCGGGGAGCTGTTTTTT.

This clonotype was seen repeatedly, ten times or more. J is TRBJ2-3 and V is TRBV6-2 or TRBV6-3, with no clear D. Germline lookup yields CDR1 MNHEY and CDR2 SVGEGT. V shed 2 bases and J shed 11 bases, with 11 bases lying between them. This CDR3 is 12 amino acids long. As DNA, the CDR3 is TGTGCCAGCAGTTACGCCGGTTTACAGCAGTATTTT. Protein: CASSYAGLQQYF.

This chain connects TRBV29-1 to TRBJ2-7; no reliable D call. Germline V gives CDR1 SQVTM, CDR2 ANQGSEA. This CDR3 region has 11 residues. V lost 6 bases, J lost 2 bases, and 8 bases lay in between. The CDR3 is CSVRSPYEQYF. DNA for the CDR3: TGCAGCGTACGGAGCCCCTACGAGCAGTACTTC.

In this sample, this clonotype turned up a few times. V and J are TRBV11-1 and TRBJ2-7; unclear D gene. The germline CDR1 and CDR2 sequences are SGHAT and FQDESV (reference sequence). The CDR3 loop spans 15 amino acids. V dropped 5 bases and J dropped 2 bases, with 16 bases sitting between them. The CDR3 protein is CASSRLRGSTYEQYF. For the CDR3, the DNA is TGTGCCAGCAGCCGACTCCGCGGCTCCACCTACGAGCAGTACTTC.